Given below is one TCR beta chain in context. Here immunoSEQ multiplex PCR was the method, and the copy in TCRdb shows in-frame clones only, minus some. The sample lists approximately 46,000 clones; more than 85% were seen once. The data were taken from a study of T cell changes during pregnancy in multiple sclerosis. V trimming: 4 bases; J trimming: 2 bases; junction bases outside the gene matches: 7. The CDR3 has 15 residues. The germline CDR1 and CDR2 sequences are MGHRA and YSYEKL. This rearrangement joins TRBV4-1 to TRBJ2-7, with 8 bases that match TRBD1. This sequence originates from a female donor with multiple sclerosis, enrolled in a pregnancy study. Sequences were derived from CD4+ T cells from peripheral blood mononuclear cells, sampled after pregnancy. CDR3 coding DNA: TGCGCCAGCAGCCTGCGGACAGGGCTGACCTACGAGCAGTACTTC. It codes for CASSLRTGLTYEQYF.